This T cell receptor (beta chain) was recorded in a study of blood T cell repertoires in COVID-19 (dated by TCRdb to 2018 to 2021). A note on the overall study: Collaborator samples came from the United States, Italy and Spain and covered acute and convalescent phases of COVID-19. The prospective study material was composed of cDNA or gDNA derived from T cells, B-cell-depleted T cells, or PBMCs. Deeply sampled blood TCRbeta repertoires from subjects exposed to, actively infected with, or recovered from COVID-19 were included in the dataset. The repertoires were made available in a free public database intended to serve as a resource for research on the immune response to SARS-CoV-2. The samples were drawn from two sources: the first 160 participants of the ongoing ImmuneRACE study, and 1,254 subjects contributed by 6 global collaborators. A de-identified subject ID, COVID-19 status, age in years and sex were almost always included in the sample metadata. Where available, HLA class I and class II types were taken from metadata supplied by the sample provider and were not determined by assay-based typing. Study-wide findings and limitations: The quantity of clinical and demographic metadata differed by source and by participant and was supplied without curation.

At one collaborating source in Seattle, patients were enrolled during active infection and were followed longitudinally through the course of disease. Each collaborating institution followed its own protocols to collect whole blood in K2EDTA tubes. For TCRbeta analysis, collaborators shipped samples as frozen whole blood, isolated PBMCs, or DNA extracted from either of those sample types. The V and J ends are trimmed by 5 bases and 0 bases, leaving 7 bases between them. The germline V gene sets CDR1 to SGHVS and CDR2 to FQNEAQ. The CDR3 has 13 amino acids, counting the end cysteine and phenylalanine. Solely the CDR3 DNA is kept, with 39 bases framed from the first base. With regard to this clone: The clone's antigen remains unknown. Base qualities are missing; no much larger clone stands one base away.

TCRbeta CDR3 regions were amplified from genomic DNA using the immunoSEQ Assay, a bias-controlled multiplex PCR. In the authors' own workflow: Nucleated cell counts per sample were estimated from amplification of reference gene primers within the assay. To quantify the absolute abundance of each unique TCRbeta CDR3 rearrangement, sequence reads were collapsed and filtered. For each sample, productive Simpson clonality was calculated by taking the square root of Simpson's diversity index across productive rearrangements. Not all clones reach the TCRdb copy of this immuneACCESS table, which keeps in-frame sequences only. Checked studies attribute under half of the gap to unresolved V genes and leave the rest unexplained. The DNA gave D and trimming, while V, J and clone size come from that table. This sample holds about 73,000 clones; approximately 77% were observed only once. The ten largest clones add up to under 3% of the sample.

This receptor chain uses TRBV7-8 and TRBJ1-1; the D gene cannot be resolved reliably. Input material: peripheral blood. The sequence derives from an older man with COVID-19, enrolled during active disease. The CDR3 corresponds to CASSPLMNTEAFF. The DNA is TGTGCCAGCAGCCCCTTAATGAACACTGAAGCTTTCTTT.